Shown below are 9 T cell receptor beta chains from a single sample sequenced in a study of identical twins. MiXCR, applied by TCRdb to the 5' RACE reads, yields one record per CDR3 protein. The sample shows 1.5 million to 2 million distinct CDR3 sequences, 32% of them seen only once. The source material was cord blood. These receptor sequences come from a newborn girl in good health.

This clonotype was counted a few times. V is TRBV5-1 and J is TRBJ2-7, with D possibly TRBD2 on 5 matching bases. This CDR3 comprises 13 residues. The V and J ends lost 2 bases and 7 bases respectively, with 13 bases between them. Per germline, CDR1 SGHRS and CDR2 YFSETQ. In DNA, the CDR3 is TGCGCCAGCAGCTTCTCACGCGGGTGGGAGCAGTACTTC. Translation gives CASSFSRGWEQYF. The whole variable domain, filled in from reference TRBV5-1 and TRBJ2-7, reads KAGVTQTPRYLIKTRGQQVTLSCSPISGHRSVSWYQQTPGQGLQFLFEYFSETQRNKGNFPGRFSGRQFSNSRSEMNVSTLELGDSALYLCASSFSRGWEQYFGPGTRLTVT.

V is TRBV4-2 and J is TRBJ1-2, with TRBD1 as a possible D gene (6 bases). Germline CDR1 and CDR2: LGHNA and YNFKEQ. V lost 0 bases and J lost 0, with 17 bases in between. This CDR3 is 18 amino acids long. CDR3 nucleotide sequence: TGTGCCAGCAGCCAAGAGTCTGGAGGCAGGGGCACTAACTATGGCTACACCTTC. Translated: CASSQESGGRGTNYGYTF.

This clonotype was observed a handful of times. The rearrangement uses TRBV7-9 and TRBJ1-4; tentatively, D is TRBD1 (5 bases). The V gene's germline CDR1 is SEHNR and CDR2 FQNEAQ (reference sequence). Trimming removed 5 bases from V and 8 bases from J, with 18 bases in between. The CDR3 consists of 15 residues. The CDR3 bases are TGTGCCAGCAGCCCACCTGCAGGGCTCGACGAAAAACTGTTTTTT. Residues: CASSPPAGLDEKLFF. Full variable domain (rest looked up from reference TRBV7-9 and TRBJ1-4): DTGVSQNPRHKITKRGQNVTFRCDPISEHNRLYWYRQTLGQGPEFLTYFQNEAQLEKSRLLSDRFSAERPKGSFSTLEIQRTEQGDSAMYLCASSPPAGLDEKLFFGSGTQLSVL.

The gene calls are TRBV24-1 and TRBJ2-1, with 8 bases matching TRBD2. Germline trimming cut 9 bases from V and 8 bases from J; bases unmatched to any gene: 14. The germline CDR1 and CDR2 sequences are KGHDR and SFDVKD. CDR3 length: 15 residues. DNA of the CDR3: TGTGCCACCCAAGACGGGCTAGCGGGCGGGTATGAGCAGTTCTTC. It codes for CATQDGLAGGYEQFF.

This clonotype was seen only a few times. V usage is TRBV12-3 or TRBV12-4 and J usage is TRBJ2-7; D remains unclear. The CDR3 has 12 residues. V was trimmed by 6 bases and J by 5 bases, leaving 11 bases between them. The CDR3 protein is CASSNGVDEQYF. CDR3 sequence (DNA): TGTGCCAGCAGCAACGGTGTTGACGAGCAGTACTTC.

This chain joins TRBV6-2 or TRBV6-3 and TRBJ2-7; D might be TRBD1 or TRBD2, each matching 5 bases. The CDR3 has 13 amino acids. The ends were cut back, 5 bases at V and 3 bases at J, with 11 bases in the middle. Germline V lookup: CDR1 MNHEY, CDR2 SVGEGT. For the CDR3, the DNA is TGTGCCAGCAGTGGGACCCTCCACTACGAGCAGTACTTC. Translation: CASSGTLHYEQYF.

The J gene is TRBJ2-3, the V gene TRBV6-1, with 7 bases lining up with TRBD1. CDR1 and CDR2 from the germline V gene are MNHNS and SASEGT. This CDR3 contains 14 residues. The CDR3 here is CATNRDRVTDTQYF. The CDR3 region has the DNA TGTGCAACCAATAGAGACAGGGTCACAGATACGCAGTATTTT.

The chain recombines TRBV6-2 or TRBV6-3 with TRBJ2-5; 13 bases agree with TRBD2. There are 16 residues in the CDR3. V was pared by 0 bases and J by 11 bases, with 9 bases of the junction left unmatched. The germline gives CDR1 MNHEY, CDR2 SVGEGT. CDR3 DNA: TGTGCCAGCAGTTACTCAATGACTAGCGGGAGGCGTGAGCAGTACTTC. Translated, it gives CASSYSMTSGRREQYF.

V usage is TRBV28 and J usage is TRBJ2-1, with 7 bases lining up with TRBD2. V lost 5 bases and J lost 11; bases outside the gene matches: 3. Germline CDR1 is MDHEN and CDR2 is SYDVKM. CDR3 length equals 11 residues. CDR3 loop: CASSPGTKQFF. In nucleotides, the CDR3 is TGTGCCAGCAGTCCCGGGACTAAGCAGTTCTTC.